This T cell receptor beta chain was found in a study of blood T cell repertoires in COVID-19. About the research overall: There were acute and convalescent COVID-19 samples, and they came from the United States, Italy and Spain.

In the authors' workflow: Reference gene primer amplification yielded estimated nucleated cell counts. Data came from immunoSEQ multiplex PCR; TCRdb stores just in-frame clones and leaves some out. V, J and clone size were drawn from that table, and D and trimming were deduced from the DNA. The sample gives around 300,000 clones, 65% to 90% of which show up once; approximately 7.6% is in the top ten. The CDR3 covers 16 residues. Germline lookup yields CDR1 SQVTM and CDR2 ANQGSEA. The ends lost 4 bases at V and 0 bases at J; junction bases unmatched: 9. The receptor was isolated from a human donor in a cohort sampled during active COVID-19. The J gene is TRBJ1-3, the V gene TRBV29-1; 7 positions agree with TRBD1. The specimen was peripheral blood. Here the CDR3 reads CSVGVGQGGSGNTIYF. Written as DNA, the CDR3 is TGCAGCGTTGGTGTAGGGCAGGGGGGCTCTGGAAACACCATATATTTT.